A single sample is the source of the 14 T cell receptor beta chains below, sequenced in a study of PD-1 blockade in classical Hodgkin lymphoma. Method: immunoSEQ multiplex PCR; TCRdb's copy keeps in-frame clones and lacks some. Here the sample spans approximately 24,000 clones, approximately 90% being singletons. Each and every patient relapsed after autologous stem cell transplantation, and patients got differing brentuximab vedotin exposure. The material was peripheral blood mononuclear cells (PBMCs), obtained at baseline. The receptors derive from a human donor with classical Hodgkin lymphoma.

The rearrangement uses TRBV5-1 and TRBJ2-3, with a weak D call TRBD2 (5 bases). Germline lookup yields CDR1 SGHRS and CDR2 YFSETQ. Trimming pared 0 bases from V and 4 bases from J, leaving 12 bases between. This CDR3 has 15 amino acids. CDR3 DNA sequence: TGCGCCAGCAGCTTGGCCGGGGATGTGGCAGATACGCAGTATTTT. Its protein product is CASSLAGDVADTQYF.

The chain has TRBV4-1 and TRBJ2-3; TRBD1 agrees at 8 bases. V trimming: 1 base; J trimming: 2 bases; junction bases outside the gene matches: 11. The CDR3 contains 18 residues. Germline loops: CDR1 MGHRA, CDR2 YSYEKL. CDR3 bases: TGCGCCAGCAGCCAAGCGAGAGGGACAGGAGGGGACACAGATACGCAGTATTTT. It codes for CASSQARGTGGDTDTQYF.

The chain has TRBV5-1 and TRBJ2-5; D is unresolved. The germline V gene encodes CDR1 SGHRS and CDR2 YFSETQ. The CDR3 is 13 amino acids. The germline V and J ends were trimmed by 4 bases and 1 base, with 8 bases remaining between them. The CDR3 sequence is CASSKDVQETQYF. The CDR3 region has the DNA TGCGCCAGCAGCAAGGACGTCCAAGAGACCCAGTACTTC.

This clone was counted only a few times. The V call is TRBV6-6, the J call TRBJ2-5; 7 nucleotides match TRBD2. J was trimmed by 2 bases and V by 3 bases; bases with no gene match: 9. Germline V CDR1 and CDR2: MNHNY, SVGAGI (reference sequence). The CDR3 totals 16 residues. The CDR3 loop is CASSYLGGTAQETQYF. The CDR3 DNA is TGTGCCAGCAGTTATCTGGGGGGGACGGCTCAAGAGACCCAGTACTTC.

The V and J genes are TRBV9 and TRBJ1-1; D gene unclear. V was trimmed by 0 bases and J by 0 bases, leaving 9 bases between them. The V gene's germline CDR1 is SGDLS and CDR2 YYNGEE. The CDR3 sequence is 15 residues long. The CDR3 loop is CASSVEERLNTEAFF. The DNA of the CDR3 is TGTGCCAGCAGCGTAGAGGAGAGGTTGAACACTGAAGCTTTCTTT.

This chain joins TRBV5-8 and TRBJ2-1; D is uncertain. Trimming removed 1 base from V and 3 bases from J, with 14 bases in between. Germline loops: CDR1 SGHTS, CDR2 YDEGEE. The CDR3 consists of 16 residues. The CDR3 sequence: CASSLRTPSVYNEQFF. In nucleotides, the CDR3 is TGTGCCAGCAGCTTGAGGACCCCGAGCGTCTACAATGAGCAGTTCTTC.

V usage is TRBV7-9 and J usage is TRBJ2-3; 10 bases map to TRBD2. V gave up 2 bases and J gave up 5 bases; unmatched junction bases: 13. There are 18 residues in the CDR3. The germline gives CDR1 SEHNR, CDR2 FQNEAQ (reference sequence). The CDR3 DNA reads TGTGCCAGCAGCTTAAAGACTAGCGGGCTCCTGGTGGGAGATACGCAGTATTTT. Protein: CASSLKTSGLLVGDTQYF. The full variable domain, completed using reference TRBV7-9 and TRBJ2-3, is DTGVSQNPRHKITKRGQNVTFRCDPISEHNRLYWYRQTLGQGPEFLTYFQNEAQLEKSRLLSDRFSAERPKGSFSTLEIQRTEQGDSAMYLCASSLKTSGLLVGDTQYFGPGTRLTVL.

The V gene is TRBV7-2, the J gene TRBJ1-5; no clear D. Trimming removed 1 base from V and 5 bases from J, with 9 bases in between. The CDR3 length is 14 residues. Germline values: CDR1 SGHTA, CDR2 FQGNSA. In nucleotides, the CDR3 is TGTGCCAGCAGCTTAGTTCCCGGTGATCAGCCCCAGCATTTT. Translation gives CASSLVPGDQPQHF.

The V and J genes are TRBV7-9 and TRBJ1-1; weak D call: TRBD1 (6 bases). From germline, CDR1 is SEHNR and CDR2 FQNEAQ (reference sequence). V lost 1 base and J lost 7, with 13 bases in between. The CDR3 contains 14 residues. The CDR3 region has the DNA TGTGCCAGCAGCTTAGGGGGGGCAATCAGTGAAGCTTTCTTT. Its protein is CASSLGGAISEAFF.

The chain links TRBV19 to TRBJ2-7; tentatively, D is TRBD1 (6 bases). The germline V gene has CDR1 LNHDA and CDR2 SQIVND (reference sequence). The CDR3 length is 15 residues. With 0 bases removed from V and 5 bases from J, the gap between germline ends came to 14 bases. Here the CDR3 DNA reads TGTGCCAGTAGTATAGATCAAGGCAGGGGCCACGAGCAGTACTTC. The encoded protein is CASSIDQGRGHEQYF.

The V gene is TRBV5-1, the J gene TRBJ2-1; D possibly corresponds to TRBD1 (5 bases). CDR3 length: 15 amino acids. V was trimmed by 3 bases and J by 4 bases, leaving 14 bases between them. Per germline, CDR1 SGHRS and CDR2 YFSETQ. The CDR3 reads CASSSLTGVYNEQFF. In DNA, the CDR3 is TGCGCCAGCAGCTCCTTAACAGGAGTTTACAATGAGCAGTTCTTC.

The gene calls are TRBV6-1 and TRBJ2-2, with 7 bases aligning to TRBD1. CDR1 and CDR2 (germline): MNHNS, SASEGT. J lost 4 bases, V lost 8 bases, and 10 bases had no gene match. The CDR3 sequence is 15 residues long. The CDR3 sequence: CASWQDRVRTGELFF. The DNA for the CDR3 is TGTGCCAGCTGGCAAGACAGGGTTCGCACCGGGGAGCTGTTTTTT.

DNA of the CDR3: TGCAGCGTTTTGGTGGGGGCCGAGGGCTACACCTTC. It translates to CSVLVGAEGYTF. The chain recombines TRBV29-1 with TRBJ1-2; maybe TRBD1 (6 bases). The V gene's germline CDR1 is SQVTM and CDR2 ANQGSEA. The germline V and J ends were trimmed by 5 bases and 8 bases, with 15 bases remaining between them. The CDR3 contains 12 residues.

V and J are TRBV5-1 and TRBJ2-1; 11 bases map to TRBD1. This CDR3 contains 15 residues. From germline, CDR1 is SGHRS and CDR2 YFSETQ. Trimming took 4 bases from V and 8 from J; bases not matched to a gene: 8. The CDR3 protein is CASSRLGQGVDEQFF. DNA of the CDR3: TGCGCCAGCAGCCGATTGGGACAGGGGGTGGATGAGCAGTTCTTC. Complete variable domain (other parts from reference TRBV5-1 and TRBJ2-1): KAGVTQTPRYLIKTRGQQVTLSCSPISGHRSVSWYQQTPGQGLQFLFEYFSETQRNKGNFPGRFSGRQFSNSRSEMNVSTLELGDSALYLCASSRLGQGVDEQFFGPGTRLTVL.